The rows below give T cell receptor beta chains drawn from one sample of a study of cytotoxic CD8 clonotypes in ibrutinib-treated CLL. Sequenced by immunoSEQ multiplex PCR; TCRdb stores in-frame clones only, minus some. The sample lists more than 50,000 clones; around 60% were seen once. The specimen comprised PBMCs, sampled after 12 months of ibrutinib treatment. The origin of the receptors is a human donor with chronic lymphocytic leukemia. The conserved cysteine and the conserved F or W are not part of the CDR3 here. Fields, in order: CDR3 length, D gene, clone size, V gene, CDR3 protein. The D gene is left open where the match is weak. Rows give clone size only sometimes, using once, few, many, or a class for an expanded clone.

len: 12; d_gene: TRBD1; abundance: few; v_gene: TRBV7-6; CDR3aa: ASSRNRGTGELF
len: 12; d_gene: -; abundance: -; v_gene: TRBV15; CDR3aa: ATSSTGRDTEAF
len: 9; d_gene: -; abundance: -; v_gene: TRBV30; CDR3aa: AWSVGEKLF
len: 11; d_gene: -; abundance: -; v_gene: TRBV6-1; CDR3aa: ASSETVNTEAF
len: 17; d_gene: TRBD2; abundance: once; v_gene: TRBV18; CDR3aa: ASSPSGLAGVGGTDTQY
len: 14; d_gene: TRBD1; abundance: few; v_gene: TRBV15; CDR3aa: ATSREPGTGGYEQY
len: 11; d_gene: -; abundance: many; v_gene: TRBV5-5; CDR3aa: ASSFGTNYGYT
len: 13; d_gene: -; abundance: -; v_gene: TRBV5-1; CDR3aa: ASSLVGARNQPQH
len: 11; d_gene: TRBD1; abundance: -; v_gene: TRBV27; CDR3aa: ASSLWDSTEAF
len: 12; d_gene: -; abundance: -; v_gene: TRBV5-6; CDR3aa: ASSFRGGTDTQY
len: 12; d_gene: TRBD1; abundance: few; v_gene: TRBV15; CDR3aa: ATSTGDSYNEQF
len: 12; d_gene: -; abundance: few; v_gene: TRBV6-6; CDR3aa: ASSYSPRYEKLF
len: 12; d_gene: TRBD1; abundance: few; v_gene: TRBV6-1; CDR3aa: ASSPDRGGEKLF
len: 13; d_gene: TRBD1; abundance: -; v_gene: TRBV5-1; CDR3aa: ASSFRDSNTGELF
len: 11; d_gene: -; abundance: -; v_gene: TRBV6-5; CDR3aa: ASKPGGNQPQH
len: 14; d_gene: -; abundance: -; v_gene: TRBV5-6; CDR3aa: ASSFRGVLSTDTQY
len: 13; d_gene: TRBD1; abundance: -; v_gene: TRBV29-1; CDR3aa: SVDAGRGLPGELF
len: 9; d_gene: -; abundance: once; v_gene: TRBV15; CDR3aa: ATSILDTQY
len: 14; d_gene: -; abundance: few; v_gene: TRBV7-6; CDR3aa: ASSLDLGAGANVLT
len: 12; d_gene: -; abundance: -; v_gene: TRBV6-6; CDR3aa: ASREQGYTGELF
len: 14; d_gene: -; abundance: -; v_gene: TRBV4-1; CDR3aa: ASSQNRDLSYNEQF
len: 10; d_gene: -; abundance: -; v_gene: TRBV6-5; CDR3aa: ASSYHINEQF
len: 17; d_gene: -; abundance: -; v_gene: TRBV11-2; CDR3aa: ASSLDLRGYSSYNSPLH
len: 18; d_gene: TRBD1; abundance: once; v_gene: TRBV9; CDR3aa: ASSVLPGQGVFTIGNTIY
len: 11; d_gene: -; abundance: medium-sized; v_gene: TRBV5-1; CDR3aa: ASTLGQNYGYT
len: 11; d_gene: -; abundance: -; v_gene: TRBV15; CDR3aa: ATKLDYTDTQY
len: 13; d_gene: TRBD2; abundance: -; v_gene: TRBV15; CDR3aa: ATSRAYGGRSEQF
len: 11; d_gene: TRBD1; abundance: -; v_gene: TRBV27; CDR3aa: ASRTGTGGRYT
len: 15; d_gene: TRBD2; abundance: -; v_gene: TRBV7-9; CDR3aa: ASSLWREVLGHNEQF
len: 13; d_gene: -; abundance: once; v_gene: TRBV9; CDR3aa: ASSPQIGRNTEAF
len: 12; d_gene: TRBD1; abundance: -; v_gene: TRBV28; CDR3aa: ASSLTGLYNEQF
len: 16; d_gene: TRBD2; abundance: few; v_gene: TRBV5-1; CDR3aa: ASSDPGLAGAIYNEQF
len: 13; d_gene: -; abundance: -; v_gene: TRBV4-2; CDR3aa: ASSQDLVLIRGAF
len: 12; d_gene: -; abundance: -; v_gene: TRBV6-6; CDR3aa: ASSYGLGYTEAF
len: 10; d_gene: -; abundance: -; v_gene: TRBV6-6; CDR3aa: ASTRTDGELF
len: 9; d_gene: -; abundance: -; v_gene: TRBV5-5; CDR3aa: ASSLRYEQY
len: 11; d_gene: -; abundance: few; v_gene: TRBV18; CDR3aa: ASSPGAGTEAF
len: 14; d_gene: -; abundance: -; v_gene: TRBV28; CDR3aa: ASSFGPRASNQPQH
len: 14; d_gene: TRBD2; abundance: -; v_gene: TRBV7-2; CDR3aa: ASSLMSGRRTDTQY
len: 12; d_gene: TRBD1; abundance: few; v_gene: TRBV7-2; CDR3aa: ASSPDRAGEKLF
len: 13; d_gene: TRBD2; abundance: -; v_gene: TRBV7-9; CDR3aa: ASVRVAGGPNTQY